This T cell receptor beta chain originates from a study of monozygotic twins with inflammatory bowel disease. Study findings and constraints: Between concordant and discordant twins, repertoire similarity failed to differ, a result that limited power may explain.

cDNA encoding TCRalpha and TCRbeta underwent two nested PCRs of 16 and 9 cycles, each of which was followed by bead purification. TCRdb reprocessed the 5' RACE reads; each CDR3 protein has one entry and no DNA is given. The sample totals 310,000 or so distinct CDR3 sequences. Concerning this clonotype itself: The antigen is not known.

The sequencing input was blood. The receptor was isolated from a human donor with ulcerative colitis or Crohn's disease, or a healthy co-twin of an affected twin (not recorded which).

The CDR3: CASSLVPGGVQPQHF. The chain links TRBV5-1 to TRBJ1-5; absent DNA, TCRdb's TRBD1 call cannot be checked. CDR3 size: 15 residues. The germline CDR1 and CDR2 sequences are SGHRS and YFSETQ.